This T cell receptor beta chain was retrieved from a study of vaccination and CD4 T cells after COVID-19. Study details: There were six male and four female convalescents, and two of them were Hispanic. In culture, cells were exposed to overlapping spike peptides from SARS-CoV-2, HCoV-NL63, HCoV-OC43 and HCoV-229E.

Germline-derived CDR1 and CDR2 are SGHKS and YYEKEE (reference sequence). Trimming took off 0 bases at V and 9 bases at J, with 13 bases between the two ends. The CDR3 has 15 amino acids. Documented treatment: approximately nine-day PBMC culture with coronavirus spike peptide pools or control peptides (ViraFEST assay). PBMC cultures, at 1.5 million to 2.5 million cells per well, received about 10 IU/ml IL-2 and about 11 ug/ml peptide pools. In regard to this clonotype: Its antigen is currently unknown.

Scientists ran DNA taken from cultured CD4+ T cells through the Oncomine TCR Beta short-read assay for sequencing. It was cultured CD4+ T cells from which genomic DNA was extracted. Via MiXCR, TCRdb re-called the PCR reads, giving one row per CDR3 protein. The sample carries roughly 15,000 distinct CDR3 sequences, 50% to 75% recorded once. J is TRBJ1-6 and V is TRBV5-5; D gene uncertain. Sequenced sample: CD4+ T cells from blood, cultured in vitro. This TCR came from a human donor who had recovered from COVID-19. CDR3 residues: CASSLGAMGSSPLHF. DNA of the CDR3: TGTGCCAGCAGCTTGGGAGCCATGGGGAGTTCACCCCTCCACTTT.